The rows below give T cell receptor beta chains drawn from one sample of a study of blood T cell repertoires in COVID-19. TCRdb keeps only in-frame clones here, not all; method: immunoSEQ multiplex PCR. The sample contains approximately 330,000 clones, about nine tenths of which appear only once. The specimen was PBMCs or T cells enriched from blood (not recorded which). The receptors come from a woman between 25 and 40 years old who had recovered from COVID-19. Both conserved end residues are part of each CDR3. Fields, in order: V gene, D gene, J gene, CDR3 protein. D genes are given only for firm matches.

v_call: TRBV6-4
d_call: TRBD2
j_call: TRBJ2-1
cdr3_aa: CASSDSASGSSREQFF

v_call: TRBV4-3
d_call: TRBD2
j_call: TRBJ2-5
cdr3_aa: CASSQQRGTETQYF

v_call: TRBV3-1/TRBV3-2
d_call: NA
j_call: TRBJ1-1
cdr3_aa: CASSQDLRANTEAFF

v_call: TRBV28
d_call: TRBD2
j_call: TRBJ2-7
cdr3_aa: CASSLTGLAAYEQYF

v_call: TRBV7-8
d_call: NA
j_call: TRBJ2-2
cdr3_aa: CASSLRLLLTGELFF

v_call: TRBV5-4
d_call: TRBD2
j_call: TRBJ2-7
cdr3_aa: CASSMGTSGTYEQYF

v_call: TRBV4-2
d_call: TRBD1
j_call: TRBJ1-6
cdr3_aa: CASSQLPGQINSPLHF

v_call: TRBV10-1
d_call: NA
j_call: TRBJ1-1
cdr3_aa: CASSERQLKYFLNTEAFF

v_call: TRBV7-9
d_call: TRBD1
j_call: TRBJ1-6
cdr3_aa: CASSSGTDSRSPLHF

v_call: TRBV29-1
d_call: TRBD1
j_call: TRBJ2-1
cdr3_aa: CSAKTGQGGEQFF

v_call: TRBV5-6
d_call: NA
j_call: TRBJ1-2
cdr3_aa: CASSLGRDYGYTF

v_call: TRBV9
d_call: NA
j_call: TRBJ1-1
cdr3_aa: CASSVSREAEAFF

v_call: TRBV2
d_call: TRBD1
j_call: TRBJ1-4
cdr3_aa: CASSDRVWEKLFF

v_call: TRBV3-1/TRBV3-2
d_call: NA
j_call: TRBJ2-1
cdr3_aa: CASSPPVGGGSYNEQFF

v_call: TRBV2
d_call: TRBD1
j_call: TRBJ1-2
cdr3_aa: CASRETGSNYGYTF

v_call: TRBV15
d_call: TRBD2
j_call: TRBJ2-7
cdr3_aa: CATSRAGLADPYEQYF

v_call: TRBV10-3
d_call: TRBD2
j_call: TRBJ2-3
cdr3_aa: CAISDLAGEGYF

v_call: TRBV7-9
d_call: TRBD2
j_call: TRBJ2-7
cdr3_aa: CASSWRGLAGLNEQYF

v_call: TRBV11-2
d_call: TRBD1
j_call: TRBJ2-3
cdr3_aa: CASSPEDRAADTQYF

v_call: TRBV5-1
d_call: NA
j_call: TRBJ1-2
cdr3_aa: CASSLVYLGAGGYTF

v_call: TRBV7-2
d_call: NA
j_call: TRBJ1-1
cdr3_aa: CASSLVQGPGMNTEAFF

v_call: TRBV4-1
d_call: NA
j_call: TRBJ2-5
cdr3_aa: CASSQEQAWQETQYF

v_call: TRBV28
d_call: TRBD2
j_call: TRBJ2-3
cdr3_aa: CASSKYGTSGSSTDTQYF

v_call: TRBV4-1
d_call: NA
j_call: TRBJ1-2
cdr3_aa: CASSQDRGLRTGYTF

v_call: TRBV20-1
d_call: NA
j_call: TRBJ2-5
cdr3_aa: CSEGNQETQYF

v_call: TRBV29-1
d_call: NA
j_call: TRBJ1-5
cdr3_aa: CSVLPGYNQPQHF

v_call: TRBV7-2
d_call: NA
j_call: TRBJ2-7
cdr3_aa: CASSTSTGRYEQYF

v_call: TRBV18
d_call: NA
j_call: TRBJ2-1
cdr3_aa: CASSPPGSYNEQFF

v_call: TRBV28
d_call: NA
j_call: TRBJ2-1
cdr3_aa: CASSLWSGNEQFF

v_call: TRBV27
d_call: NA
j_call: TRBJ2-1
cdr3_aa: CASSPFGGANEQFF

v_call: TRBV27
d_call: NA
j_call: TRBJ2-5
cdr3_aa: CASSRSGETQYF

v_call: TRBV7-2
d_call: NA
j_call: TRBJ1-5
cdr3_aa: CASALGPQGGQPQHF

v_call: TRBV15
d_call: TRBD1
j_call: TRBJ2-7
cdr3_aa: CATSRTGYVDEQYF

v_call: TRBV19
d_call: NA
j_call: TRBJ1-1
cdr3_aa: CASSIEDGGTEAFF

v_call: TRBV6-5
d_call: TRBD2
j_call: TRBJ2-1
cdr3_aa: CASSYSGVGLAAEQFF

v_call: TRBV9
d_call: TRBD1
j_call: TRBJ2-7
cdr3_aa: CASSATGTSGEQYF

v_call: TRBV10-3
d_call: NA
j_call: TRBJ2-7
cdr3_aa: CAIGSSSGYEQYF

v_call: TRBV7-9
d_call: NA
j_call: TRBJ2-5
cdr3_aa: CASSSPEGPRETQYF

v_call: TRBV19
d_call: TRBD2
j_call: TRBJ2-3
cdr3_aa: CASRGEDETSGRDTQYF

v_call: TRBV24-1
d_call: TRBD1
j_call: TRBJ1-3
cdr3_aa: CATSDLGFDRDNTIYF

v_call: TRBV27
d_call: NA
j_call: TRBJ2-7
cdr3_aa: CASRKESYEQYF

v_call: TRBV7-9
d_call: NA
j_call: TRBJ1-3
cdr3_aa: CASSPTPGVWGNTIYF

v_call: TRBV7-2
d_call: NA
j_call: TRBJ2-3
cdr3_aa: CASSLLRESTDTQYF

v_call: TRBV7-9
d_call: TRBD1
j_call: TRBJ2-7
cdr3_aa: CASSPPDRPFEQYF

v_call: TRBV27
d_call: TRBD2
j_call: TRBJ2-5
cdr3_aa: CASMTSGSQETQYF

v_call: TRBV12-3/TRBV12-4
d_call: NA
j_call: TRBJ1-4
cdr3_aa: CASSRGAGEKLFF